This entry lists 12 T cell receptor beta chains sequenced from one sample in a study of CD4+ T cells in melanoma. Clones were read by immunoSEQ multiplex PCR, and TCRdb kept only the in-frame ones, dropping some. The sample shows 40,000 to 50,000 clones, 80% to 90% of them seen only once. What was sequenced was peripheral blood. Receptor source: a human donor with melanoma.

The chain couples TRBV27 to TRBJ1-2, with a tentative D call TRBD1 (6 bases). Germline V CDR1 and CDR2: MNHEY, SMNVEV (reference sequence). The CDR3 runs to 13 residues. V was pared by 2 bases and J by 6 bases, with 10 bases between. The CDR3 DNA reads as TGTGCCAGCAGTTTAAGGGGGGTAAATGGCTACACCTTC. It specifies CASSLRGVNGYTF.

The chain employs TRBV30 and TRBJ1-6, with 7 bases fitting TRBD1. The ends lost 5 bases at V and 8 bases at J; junction bases unmatched: 3. The CDR3 extends over 12 amino acids. Looked up from germline, CDR1 is GTSNPN and CDR2 is SVGIG (reference sequence). The CDR3 DNA sequence: TGTGCCTGGGGGGACAGCTATTCACCCCTCCACTTT. This sequence encodes CAWGDSYSPLHF. Filled out from reference TRBV30 and TRBJ1-6, the complete variable domain reads SQTIHQWPATLVQPVGSPLSLECTVEGTSNPNLYWYRQAAGRGLQLLFYSVGIGQISSEVPQNLSASRPQDRQFILSSKKLLLSDSGFYLCAWGDSYSPLHFGNGTRLTVT.

This chain uses TRBV7-3 with TRBJ2-3, with no clear D. V shed 4 bases and J shed 6 bases, with 11 bases lying between them. CDR1 is SGHTA, CDR2 FQGTGA, per germline. The CDR3 runs to 13 residues. The DNA of the CDR3 is TGTGCCAGCAGCTCAAATCTGCGTGATACGCAGTATTTT. Translated, it gives CASSSNLRDTQYF. Drawing the rest from reference TRBV7-3 and TRBJ2-3, the complete variable domain is GAGVSQTPSNKVTEKGKYVELRCDPISGHTALYWYRQSLGQGPEFLIYFQGTGAADDSGLPNDRFFAVRPEGSVSTLKIQRTERGDSAVYLCASSSNLRDTQYFGPGTRLTVL.

The rearrangement uses TRBV5-6 and TRBJ2-7; no clear D gene. Germline CDR1 SGHDT, CDR2 YYEEEE. CDR3 length: 14 residues. Trimming stripped 0 bases from V and 6 bases from J, with 13 bases between. The CDR3 sequence: CASSLDVGTSEQYF. CDR3 sequence (DNA): TGTGCCAGCAGCTTGGATGTGGGCACCTCCGAGCAGTACTTC.

The gene calls are TRBV5-5 and TRBJ1-6; 10 bases line up with TRBD1. The CDR3 consists of 15 residues. The germline gives CDR1 SGHKS, CDR2 YYEKEE (reference sequence). J gave up 10 bases and V 1 base, and 5 bases lay outside the gene matches. In nucleotides, the CDR3 is TGTGCCAGCAGCTTGTCAGGGACAGGGGTATCACCCCTCCACTTT. Its translation: CASSLSGTGVSPLHF.

J is TRBJ1-2 and V is TRBV9; D is possibly TRBD1 (6 bases). There are 16 residues in the CDR3. The V end was cut by 2 bases, the J end by 0 bases, with 14 bases between. Germline lookup yields CDR1 SGDLS and CDR2 YYNGEE. The CDR3 loop reads CASSVTPTGSNYGYTF. In nucleotides, the CDR3 is TGTGCCAGCAGCGTGACCCCGACAGGATCTAACTATGGCTACACCTTC.

As DNA, the CDR3 is TGCAGCGTTAAGAGGGGGCCCTACGAGCAGTACTTC. This sequence encodes CSVKRGPYEQYF. The rearrangement uses TRBV29-1 and TRBJ2-7, with TRBD1 identical over 7 bases. The germline V gene encodes CDR1 SQVTM and CDR2 ANQGSEA. The V segment lost 5 bases and the J segment 2 bases; nucleotides outside the gene matches: 3. The CDR3 loop spans 12 amino acids.

This clone was seen once. The chain combines TRBV5-1 with TRBJ1-4, with D maybe TRBD1 (5 bases). This CDR3 is 16 amino acids long. The V gene lost 0 bases and the J gene lost 0 bases, with 9 bases spanning the gap. The germline CDR1 and CDR2 sequences are SGHRS and YFSETQ. Here the CDR3 reads CASSLGQLPTNEKLFF. For the CDR3, the DNA is TGCGCCAGCAGCTTGGGACAGCTCCCAACTAATGAAAAACTGTTTTTT.

This sequence joins TRBV5-1 and TRBJ1-1; D remains unclear. Looked up from germline, CDR1 is SGHRS and CDR2 is YFSETQ. This CDR3 has 14 amino acids. The V end lost 0 bases, the J end lost 4 bases, and 10 bases lay between the germline ends. The CDR3: CASSLVAGSTEAFF. The DNA of the CDR3 is TGCGCCAGCAGCTTGGTAGCAGGATCCACTGAAGCTTTCTTT.

This chain links TRBV7-6 with TRBJ1-3; the D is unclear. The germline CDR1 and CDR2 sequences are SGHVS and FNYEAQ. The CDR3 covers 17 residues. The V gene lost 1 base and the J gene lost 0 bases, with 13 bases spanning the gap. The CDR3 here is CASSLEVDPISGNTIYF. CDR3 DNA: TGTGCCAGCAGCTTAGAGGTGGACCCGATCTCTGGAAACACCATATATTTT. The whole variable domain, remainder taken from reference TRBV7-6 and TRBJ1-3, is GAGVSQSPRYKVTKRGQDVALRCDPISGHVSLYWYRQALGQGPEFLTYFNYEAQQDKSGLPNDRFSAERPEGSISTLTIQRTEQRDSAMYRCASSLEVDPISGNTIYFGEGSWLTVV.

The chain employs TRBV9 and TRBJ2-3, with D possibly TRBD1 on 6 matching bases. Trimming left V 0 bases short and J 2 bases short, with 10 bases between. The germline V gene encodes CDR1 SGDLS and CDR2 YYNGEE. The CDR3 covers 15 residues. The CDR3 loop reads CASSVGTVPTDTQYF. The CDR3 DNA follows: TGTGCCAGCAGCGTAGGGACAGTTCCCACAGATACGCAGTATTTT.

This clone has a single count. Here the CDR3 DNA reads TGTGCCAGCAGTGAGAGGACGGCCTCCTACGAGCAGTACTTC. As protein: CASSERTASYEQYF. V usage is TRBV6-1 and J usage is TRBJ2-7; D is ambiguous. Trimming took 3 bases from V and 0 from J, leaving 9 bases between them. Germline V CDR1 and CDR2: MNHNS, SASEGT. The CDR3 runs 14 residues.